This is a list of T cell receptor beta chains from one sample in a study of cytomegalovirus exposure and HLA in healthy donors. Assay: immunoSEQ multiplex PCR; the TCRdb copy retains only in-frame clones and omits some. Here the sample table reports more than 70,000 clones. Sample: PBMCs. These receptor sequences come from a woman aged 55-75 years in good health and CMV-seronegative. Each CDR3 is given with its conserved first and last residue. Each record gives: J gene, D gene, V gene, CDR3 protein, CDR3 DNA. A D gene is named only where the DNA matches it firmly.

j_call: TRBJ1-2
d_call: -
v_call: TRBV9
cdr3_aa: CASSVDLGPVLYGYTF
cdr3_nt: TGTGCCAGCAGCGTAGACTTGGGCCCGGTCCTCTATGGCTACACCTTC

j_call: TRBJ1-1
d_call: TRBD1
v_call: TRBV4-1
cdr3_aa: CASSQERARRGQGRVAEAFF
cdr3_nt: TGCGCCAGCAGCCAAGAAAGGGCAAGGAGGGGGCAGGGGCGCGTCGCTGAAGCTTTCTTT

j_call: TRBJ2-1
d_call: TRBD2
v_call: TRBV4-3
cdr3_aa: CASSQDRPPGRASGNEQFF
cdr3_nt: TGCGCCAGCAGCCAAGACCGTCCACCCGGGAGGGCCTCGGGCAATGAGCAGTTCTTC

j_call: TRBJ2-7
d_call: -
v_call: TRBV7-9
cdr3_aa: CASSLAGPYEQYF
cdr3_nt: TGTGCCAGCAGCTTAGCGGGGCCCTACGAGCAGTACTTC

j_call: TRBJ2-7
d_call: TRBD2
v_call: TRBV28
cdr3_aa: CASSPSGTRSYEQYF
cdr3_nt: TGTGCCAGCAGTCCCTCCGGGACTAGGTCCTACGAGCAGTACTTC

j_call: TRBJ1-4
d_call: -
v_call: TRBV2
cdr3_aa: CASGGATNEKLFF
cdr3_nt: TGTGCCAGCGGGGGGGCAACTAATGAAAAACTGTTTTTT

j_call: TRBJ1-1
d_call: -
v_call: TRBV7-2
cdr3_aa: CASSLSSVMNTEAFF
cdr3_nt: TGTGCCAGCAGCTTAAGTTCAGTTATGAACACTGAAGCTTTCTTT

j_call: TRBJ2-5
d_call: -
v_call: TRBV2
cdr3_aa: CASSEASPESGTQYF
cdr3_nt: TGTGCCAGCAGTGAAGCGTCCCCCGAGAGTGGGACCCAGTACTTC

j_call: TRBJ2-1
d_call: TRBD2
v_call: TRBV11-2
cdr3_aa: CASSLWGLLSYNEQFF
cdr3_nt: TGTGCCAGCAGCTTATGGGGACTACTCTCCTACAATGAGCAGTTCTTC

j_call: TRBJ2-7
d_call: TRBD2
v_call: TRBV5-1
cdr3_aa: CASSPGLGYEQYF
cdr3_nt: TGCGCCAGCAGCCCCGGACTAGGCTACGAGCAGTACTTC

j_call: TRBJ2-7
d_call: TRBD2
v_call: TRBV25-1
cdr3_aa: CASSDGTSGYEQYF
cdr3_nt: TGTGCCAGCAGTGACGGGACTAGCGGATACGAGCAGTACTTC

j_call: TRBJ2-6
d_call: -
v_call: TRBV28
cdr3_aa: CALGGATSSGANVLTF
cdr3_nt: TGTGCCTTAGGGGGGGCCACCTCCTCCGGGGCCAACGTCCTGACTTTC

j_call: TRBJ2-7
d_call: TRBD2
v_call: TRBV5-8
cdr3_aa: CASSSITSGTMGEQYF
cdr3_nt: TGTGCCAGCAGCTCCATTACTAGCGGGACCATGGGGGAGCAGTACTTC

j_call: TRBJ2-7
d_call: TRBD1
v_call: TRBV27
cdr3_aa: CASSFRQGAYEQYF
cdr3_nt: TGTGCCAGCAGTTTCCGACAGGGGGCTTACGAGCAGTACTTC

j_call: TRBJ2-5
d_call: -
v_call: TRBV28
cdr3_aa: CASSSPGHQQETQYF
cdr3_nt: TGTGCCAGCAGTTCCCCGGGACACCAGCAAGAGACCCAGTACTTC

j_call: TRBJ2-5
d_call: -
v_call: TRBV20-1
cdr3_aa: CSPSTIETQYF
cdr3_nt: TGCAGTCCCTCTACGATAGAGACCCAGTACTTC

j_call: TRBJ2-1
d_call: -
v_call: TRBV19
cdr3_aa: CASTPPGTFNEQFF
cdr3_nt: TGTGCCAGTACCCCTCCCGGGACTTTTAATGAGCAGTTCTTC

j_call: TRBJ2-7
d_call: TRBD1
v_call: TRBV6-5
cdr3_aa: CASSYSGTGGYEQYF
cdr3_nt: TGTGCCAGCAGTTACTCCGGGACAGGAGGCTACGAGCAGTACTTC

j_call: TRBJ2-3
d_call: TRBD2
v_call: TRBV5-1
cdr3_aa: CASSSRGLIAGGPLRDTQYF
cdr3_nt: TGCGCCAGCAGCTCCCGTGGGTTGATAGCGGGAGGGCCCCTGAGAGATACGCAGTATTTT

j_call: TRBJ2-1
d_call: -
v_call: TRBV12-5
cdr3_aa: CASGDTGGEQFF
cdr3_nt: TGTGCTAGTGGTGATACTGGGGGGGAGCAGTTCTTC

j_call: TRBJ1-1
d_call: TRBD1
v_call: TRBV6-1
cdr3_aa: CASSGGQSGGTEAFF
cdr3_nt: TGTGCCAGCAGTGGGGGACAGTCGGGAGGGACTGAAGCTTTCTTT

j_call: TRBJ2-1
d_call: TRBD2
v_call: TRBV7-3
cdr3_aa: CASSRAGGGNEQFF
cdr3_nt: TGTGCCAGCTCCCGTGCGGGAGGAGGCAATGAGCAGTTCTTC

j_call: TRBJ2-5
d_call: -
v_call: TRBV7-9
cdr3_aa: CASTLGSGVGLQETQYF
cdr3_nt: TGTGCCAGCACCTTAGGGTCGGGAGTAGGGCTCCAAGAGACCCAGTACTTC

j_call: TRBJ2-5
d_call: -
v_call: TRBV18
cdr3_aa: CASSSRRGGETQYF
cdr3_nt: TGTGCCAGCTCATCAAGGAGGGGAGGAGAGACCCAGTACTTC

j_call: TRBJ2-6
d_call: -
v_call: TRBV29-1
cdr3_aa: CSVAFASSGANVLTF
cdr3_nt: TGCAGCGTTGCTTTTGCGAGCTCTGGGGCCAACGTCCTGACTTTC

j_call: TRBJ2-1
d_call: -
v_call: TRBV29-1
cdr3_aa: CSVTGSPYNEQFF
cdr3_nt: TGCAGCGTGACGGGTTCCCCTTACAATGAGCAGTTCTTC

j_call: TRBJ1-1
d_call: -
v_call: TRBV4-3
cdr3_aa: CASSPSGDEAFF
cdr3_nt: TGCGCCAGCAGCCCCTCAGGGGATGAAGCTTTCTTT

j_call: TRBJ2-1
d_call: -
v_call: TRBV29-1
cdr3_aa: CSVEGPGFGGSSYNEQFF
cdr3_nt: TGCAGCGTTGAAGGCCCGGGATTCGGCGGAAGCTCCTACAATGAGCAGTTCTTC

j_call: TRBJ2-6
d_call: -
v_call: TRBV7-9
cdr3_aa: CASSPRQSSGANVLTF
cdr3_nt: TGTGCCAGCAGCCCAAGACAGAGCTCTGGGGCCAACGTCCTGACTTTC

j_call: TRBJ1-2
d_call: -
v_call: TRBV10-3
cdr3_aa: CAISLTDYGYTF
cdr3_nt: TGTGCCATCAGCCTAACAGACTATGGCTACACCTTC

j_call: TRBJ2-7
d_call: TRBD1
v_call: TRBV4-2
cdr3_aa: CASSDRDRVDEQYF
cdr3_nt: TGTGCCAGCAGCGACCGGGACAGGGTCGACGAGCAGTACTTC

j_call: TRBJ2-3
d_call: TRBD2
v_call: TRBV7-7
cdr3_aa: CASSQAGGGTDTQYF
cdr3_nt: TGTGCTAGCAGCCAAGCGGGAGGCGGAACAGATACGCAGTATTTT

j_call: TRBJ2-3
d_call: TRBD2
v_call: TRBV2
cdr3_aa: CASSLAGVGGDTQYF
cdr3_nt: TGTGCCAGCAGTCTAGCGGGAGTTGGCGGAGATACGCAGTATTTT

j_call: TRBJ2-5
d_call: -
v_call: TRBV10-1
cdr3_aa: CASSEGHQETQYF
cdr3_nt: TGCGCCAGCAGTGAGGGGCACCAAGAGACCCAGTACTTC

j_call: TRBJ1-1
d_call: TRBD1
v_call: TRBV4-1
cdr3_aa: CASSLDRGDTEAFF
cdr3_nt: TGCGCCAGCAGCTTGGACAGGGGAGACACTGAAGCTTTCTTT

j_call: TRBJ2-7
d_call: -
v_call: TRBV9
cdr3_aa: CASSVAPADFYEQYF
cdr3_nt: TGTGCCAGCAGCGTAGCCCCAGCCGACTTCTACGAGCAGTACTTC

j_call: TRBJ2-5
d_call: TRBD1
v_call: TRBV19
cdr3_aa: CASSIGQGQETQYF
cdr3_nt: TGTGCCAGTAGTATCGGACAGGGGCAAGAGACCCAGTACTTC

j_call: TRBJ2-5
d_call: -
v_call: TRBV29-1
cdr3_aa: CSTSYRGRGETQYF
cdr3_nt: TGCAGCACCTCTTACCGGGGGCGGGGGGAGACCCAGTACTTC

j_call: TRBJ1-6
d_call: -
v_call: TRBV5-4
cdr3_aa: CASSRRTTGVYNSPLHF
cdr3_nt: TGTGCCAGCAGCAGAAGAACGACAGGTGTCTATAATTCACCCCTCCACTTT

j_call: TRBJ2-7
d_call: TRBD2
v_call: TRBV2
cdr3_aa: CASSVGGSLYEQYF
cdr3_nt: TGTGCCAGCAGTGTGGGCGGGAGTCTGTACGAGCAGTACTTC

j_call: TRBJ2-2
d_call: -
v_call: TRBV9
cdr3_aa: CASSVDGTNTGELFF
cdr3_nt: TGTGCCAGCAGCGTTGACGGGACGAACACCGGGGAGCTGTTTTTT

j_call: TRBJ2-1
d_call: TRBD1
v_call: TRBV2
cdr3_aa: CASRRGQGADEQFF
cdr3_nt: TGTGCCAGCAGGAGGGGACAGGGGGCTGATGAGCAGTTCTTC

j_call: TRBJ2-5
d_call: -
v_call: TRBV5-1
cdr3_aa: CASSWGSGGGETQYF
cdr3_nt: TGCGCCAGCAGCTGGGGATCAGGGGGAGGAGAGACCCAGTACTTC

j_call: TRBJ1-2
d_call: TRBD1
v_call: TRBV7-8
cdr3_aa: CASSTDRVYGYTF
cdr3_nt: TGTGCCAGCAGCACGGACAGGGTCTATGGCTACACCTTC

j_call: TRBJ2-5
d_call: -
v_call: TRBV20-1
cdr3_aa: CSGLDGETQYF
cdr3_nt: TGCAGTGGTCTAGATGGGGAGACCCAGTACTTC

j_call: TRBJ1-6
d_call: -
v_call: TRBV19
cdr3_aa: CASSKQEYNSPLHF
cdr3_nt: TGTGCCAGTAGTAAACAGGAATATAATTCACCCCTCCACTTT

j_call: TRBJ1-1
d_call: -
v_call: TRBV2
cdr3_aa: CATTFVGGETEAFF
cdr3_nt: TGTGCCACCACCTTCGTGGGGGGAGAAACTGAAGCTTTCTTT

j_call: TRBJ2-1
d_call: -
v_call: TRBV6-5
cdr3_aa: CASSYSYSGAGEQFF
cdr3_nt: TGTGCCAGCAGTTACTCCTATTCAGGGGCGGGTGAGCAGTTCTTC

j_call: TRBJ2-7
d_call: TRBD2
v_call: TRBV11-2
cdr3_aa: CASSSRRLAGNYEQYF
cdr3_nt: TGTGCCAGCAGCTCGAGACGACTAGCGGGAAACTACGAGCAGTACTTC

j_call: TRBJ1-4
d_call: -
v_call: TRBV7-9
cdr3_aa: CASSRPGATNEKLFF
cdr3_nt: TGTGCCAGCAGCCGGCCGGGAGCAACTAATGAAAAACTGTTTTTT

j_call: TRBJ2-7
d_call: -
v_call: TRBV15
cdr3_aa: CATSRAGVVYEQYF
cdr3_nt: TGTGCCACCAGCAGAGCGGGGGTAGTCTACGAGCAGTACTTC

j_call: TRBJ2-5
d_call: TRBD2
v_call: TRBV9
cdr3_aa: CASSTAGGPETVWAQYF
cdr3_nt: TGTGCCAGCAGCACAGCGGGAGGGCCGGAGACGGTCTGGGCCCAGTACTTC

j_call: TRBJ2-6
d_call: TRBD2
v_call: TRBV18
cdr3_aa: CASSPSGTSGTKSSGANVLTF
cdr3_nt: TGTGCCAGCTCACCTTCCGGGACTAGCGGGACTAAGAGCTCTGGGGCCAACGTCCTGACTTTC